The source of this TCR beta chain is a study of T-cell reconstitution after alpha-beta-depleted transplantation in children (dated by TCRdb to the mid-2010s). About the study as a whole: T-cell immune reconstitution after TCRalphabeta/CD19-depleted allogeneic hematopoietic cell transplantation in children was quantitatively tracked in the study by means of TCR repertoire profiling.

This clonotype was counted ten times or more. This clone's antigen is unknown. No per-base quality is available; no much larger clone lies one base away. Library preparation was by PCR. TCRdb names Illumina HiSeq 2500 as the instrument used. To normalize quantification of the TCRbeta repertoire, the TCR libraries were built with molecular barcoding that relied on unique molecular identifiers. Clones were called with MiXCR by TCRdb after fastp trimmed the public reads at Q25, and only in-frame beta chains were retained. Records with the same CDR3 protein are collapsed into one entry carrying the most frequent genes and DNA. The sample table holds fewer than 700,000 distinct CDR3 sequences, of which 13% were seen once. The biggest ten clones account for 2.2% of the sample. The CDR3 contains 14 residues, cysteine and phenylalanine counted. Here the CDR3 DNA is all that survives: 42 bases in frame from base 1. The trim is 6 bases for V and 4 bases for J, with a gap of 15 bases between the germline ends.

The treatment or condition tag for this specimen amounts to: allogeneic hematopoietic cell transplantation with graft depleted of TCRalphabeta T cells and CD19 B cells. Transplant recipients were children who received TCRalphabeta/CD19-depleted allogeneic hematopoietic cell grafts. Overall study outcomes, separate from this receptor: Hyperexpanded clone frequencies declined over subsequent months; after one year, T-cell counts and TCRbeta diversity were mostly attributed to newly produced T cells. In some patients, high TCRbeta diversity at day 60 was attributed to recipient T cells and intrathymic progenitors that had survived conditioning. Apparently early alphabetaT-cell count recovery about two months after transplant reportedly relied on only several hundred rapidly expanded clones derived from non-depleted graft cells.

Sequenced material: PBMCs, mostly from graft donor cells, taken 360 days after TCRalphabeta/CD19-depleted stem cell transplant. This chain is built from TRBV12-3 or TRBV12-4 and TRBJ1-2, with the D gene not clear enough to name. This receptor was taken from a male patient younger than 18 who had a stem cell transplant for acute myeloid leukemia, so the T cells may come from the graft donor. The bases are TGTGCCAGCAGCCCTTCGAGGGTCCCCTATGGCTACACCTTC. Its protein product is CASSPSRVPYGYTF.